The 8 T cell receptor beta chains below come from one sample, sequenced in a study of blood T cell repertoires in COVID-19. Measured with immunoSEQ multiplex PCR; TCRdb has only the in-frame clones, and not every one. The data show 370,000 or so clones, more than 70% seen once. The sequenced sample was PBMCs or T cells enriched from blood (not recorded which). All receptors come from a man aged 25 to 40 who had recovered from COVID-19.

This clone showed up just once. The chain combines TRBV27 with TRBJ1-6; 7 positions match TRBD1. Germline CDR1 MNHEY, CDR2 SMNVEV (reference sequence). The length of the CDR3 is 14 residues. J was trimmed by 10 bases and V by 5 bases; bases with no gene match: 8. The CDR3 here is CASSTRQGGSPLHF. In DNA, the CDR3 is TGTGCCAGCAGTACCCGGCAGGGGGGATCACCCCTCCACTTT.

The chain has TRBV7-2 and TRBJ2-3; D is possibly TRBD1 (6 bases). Germline values: CDR1 SGHTA, CDR2 FQGNSA. The germline V and J ends were trimmed by 5 bases and 0 bases, with 21 bases remaining between them. The CDR3 length is 18 residues. The CDR3 DNA reads TGTGCCAGCAGCGATGACAGGCAAATACCCCCTAGCACAGATACGCAGTATTTT. Encoded protein: CASSDDRQIPPSTDTQYF. The full variable domain, completed using reference TRBV7-2 and TRBJ2-3, is GAGVSQSPSNKVTEKGKDVELRCDPISGHTALYWYRQSLGQGLEFLIYFQGNSAPDKSGLPSDRFSAERTGGSVSTLTIQRTQQEDSAVYLCASSDDRQIPPSTDTQYFGPGTRLTVL.

This sequence joins TRBV18 and TRBJ2-1; D is unresolved. CDR3 size: 11 residues. CDR1 and CDR2 (germline): KGHSH, LQKENI. V lost 3 bases, J lost 8 bases, and 5 bases lay in between. The CDR3 loop reads CASSPGDEQFF. CDR3 coding DNA: TGTGCCAGCTCACCGGGCGATGAGCAGTTCTTC.

This clone was found once. The rearrangement links TRBV4-1 to TRBJ1-2; 7 nucleotides align to TRBD1. Trimming took 2 bases from V and 4 from J; bases not matched to a gene: 13. CDR3 length equals 17 residues. Germline V CDR1 and CDR2: MGHRA, YSYEKL. DNA for the CDR3: TGCGCCAGCAGCCAAAAGGGACAGAGATATTTGGGCTATGGCTACACCTTC. This sequence encodes CASSQKGQRYLGYGYTF.

The rearrangement joins TRBV6-4 to TRBJ1-5, with 7 nucleotides matching TRBD1. In germline, CDR1 is MRHNA, CDR2 SNTAGT. The CDR3 loop spans 17 amino acids. V dropped 3 bases and J dropped 7; count of bases not matched to a gene: 15. The DNA for the CDR3 is TGTGCCAGCAGTGATACAGGGGCCGAAGGGCGGGGACAGCCCCAGCATTTT. Its translation is CASSDTGAEGRGQPQHF.

The chain carries TRBV5-4 and TRBJ1-6; D is unclear. CDR3 length equals 14 residues. Germline loops: CDR1 SGHNT, CDR2 YYREEE (reference sequence). V gave up 0 bases and J gave up 8 bases, with 9 bases separating them. CDR3 bases: TGTGCCAGCAGCTTGGTACCAGGCCATTCACCCCTCCACTTT. This sequence encodes CASSLVPGHSPLHF.

The chain combines TRBV27 with TRBJ1-5, with D possibly being TRBD1 (5 bases). The germline CDR1 and CDR2 sequences are MNHEY and SMNVEV (reference sequence). The CDR3 is 14 residues long. V gave up 4 bases and J gave up 7 bases, with 14 bases separating them. The CDR3 region is CASSSGTPTQPQHF. In DNA, the CDR3 is TGTGCCAGCAGTTCCGGGACTCCGACCCAGCCCCAGCATTTT.

The J gene is TRBJ1-3, the V gene TRBV5-5; D ambiguous. This CDR3 has 15 residues. Germline CDR1 reads SGHKS; CDR2 reads YYEKEE (reference sequence). V shed 1 base and J shed 0 bases, with 8 bases lying between them. In nucleotides, the CDR3 is TGTGCCAGCAGCTTGCCGGGAAACTCTGGAAACACCATATATTTT. This codes for CASSLPGNSGNTIYF.